The entry below gives a single T cell receptor beta chain sequence along with its context. This clonotype was counted ten times or more. Its antigen is currently not known. There are no base qualities to consult, and no much larger clone falls within one base. The sample originates from a study of CD8 T cells in ankylosing spondylitis (dated by TCRdb to between 2016 and 2019). Some background on the complete study: The study set out to find disease-linked TCR variants by profiling T cell receptor beta repertoires in ankylosing spondylitis patients and healthy donors. In total, the full study cohort was made up of about 99 healthy donors and approximately 27 ankylosing spondylitis patients. Samples of peripheral blood were taken, and for ankylosing spondylitis patients, synovial fluid was collected as well.

From the cysteine up to the phenylalanine, the CDR3 has a length of 13 residues. Kept here is only the CDR3 DNA, which spans 39 bases and is read in frame from base 1. Reading the germline V gene gives CDR1 SGDLS and CDR2 YYNGEE. Between the V and J ends, shortened by 4 bases and 8 bases respectively, the junction contains 14 bases. Reads for this sample came from an Illumina HiSeq 2500. Quantitative 5'-RACE with molecular barcodes was the method used to prepare the TCR beta libraries. The study's own analysis went as follows. Disease-linked TCR variants were identified with a new computational method built on a probabilistic model of VDJ rearrangement. Starting from the raw public reads, TCRdb applied fastp trimming at Q25, assembled clones with MiXCR and retained in-frame beta chains. Each record represents a unique CDR3 protein, reported with the most common genes and DNA among its rows. The V and J calls follow TCRdb's processing rather than the paper's. The sample yields tens of thousands of distinct CDR3 sequences; less than 4% were counted once. The top ten clonotypes cover around 2.8% of the sample.

Overall study results and their limits: In peripheral blood, the disease-linked clones were found at relatively low frequencies and had a CD8+ phenotype. A TCR beta motif of eight highly homologous amino acid variants appeared characteristic of blood from ankylosing spondylitis patients. The disease-linked clones were reported to be significantly enriched in matched synovial fluid samples from ankylosing spondylitis patients. Some motif variants were previously reported in synovial fluid and blood of reactive arthritis patients, suggesting common disease-initiation mechanisms.

Sequenced: blood, either unsorted or a sorted T cell fraction (not recorded which). The receptor was isolated from a male donor with ankylosing spondylitis or in good health (not recorded which). The sequence links TRBV9 to TRBJ2-3; the D gene is not confidently resolved. The CDR3 reads CASSPEESSTQYF. The DNA is as follows: TGTGCCAGCAGCCCCGAGGAATCTAGTACGCAGTATTTT.